The 13 T cell receptor beta chains reported below all come from one sample, sequenced in a study of T cells after yellow fever vaccination. TCRdb processed the 5' RACE reads anew with MiXCR; each CDR3 protein has one entry. This table has approximately 300,000 distinct CDR3 sequences, around 6.8% appearing once. The specimen comprised PBMCs, sampled around 45 days after the first yellow fever vaccination. The origin of the receptors is a man aged 18 to 29 who received the YFV17D yellow fever vaccine.

This clonotype was seen at least ten times. The chain has TRBV5-1 and TRBJ2-1, with D uncertain. The V gene lost 0 bases and the J gene lost 8 bases, with 3 bases spanning the gap. The germline V gene encodes CDR1 SGHRS and CDR2 YFSETQ. The CDR3 runs to 11 residues. CDR3 in amino acids: CASSLEYEQFF. CDR3 nucleotides: TGCGCCAGCAGCTTGGAATATGAGCAGTTCTTC. The entire variable domain, with the rest obtained from reference TRBV5-1 and TRBJ2-1, is as follows: KAGVTQTPRYLIKTRGQQVTLSCSPISGHRSVSWYQQTPGQGLQFLFEYFSETQRNKGNFPGRFSGRQFSNSRSEMNVSTLELGDSALYLCASSLEYEQFFGPGTRLTVL.

This clonotype was seen only a few times. This rearrangement joins TRBV9 to TRBJ1-2; tentatively, D is TRBD1 (5 bases). Per the germline V gene, CDR1 is SGDLS and CDR2 is YYNGEE. CDR3 length: 15 residues. V was pared by 4 bases and J by 5 bases, with 18 bases between. The DNA of the CDR3 is TGTGCCAGCAGCTTCTCCAGGGATGGAACATATGGCTACACCTTC. It yields the protein CASSFSRDGTYGYTF.

Of note for this clonotype: A read error may be the cause here, since a much bigger clone is one base away. This CDR3 fails to terminate in the conserved phenylalanine or tryptophan, so it likely reflects a read error. The J gene is TRBJ2-1, the V gene TRBV20-1; D could derive from TRBD1 or TRBD2 (5 bases each). The CDR3 is 16 amino acids. Trimming cost V 3 bases and J 4 bases, with 19 bases left between them. Germline values: CDR1 DFQATT, CDR2 SNEGSKA (reference sequence). CDR3 loop: CSASTFSVGRYNEQFS. The CDR3 nucleotides read TGCAGTGCTAGTACTTTTTCCGTGGGACGGTACAATGAGCAGTTCTCC.

The chain uses TRBV6-2 or TRBV6-3 and TRBJ1-1; D is undetermined. Per the germline V gene, CDR1 is MNHEY and CDR2 is SVGEGT. The CDR3 loop spans 12 amino acids. The V and J ends lost 2 bases and 6 bases respectively, with 7 bases between them. The CDR3 sequence: CASSYVLAEAFF. The CDR3 coding sequence is TGTGCCAGCAGTTACGTTCTAGCTGAAGCTTTCTTT.

This chain links TRBV11-1 with TRBJ2-5, with D uncertain. Trimming cost V 3 bases and J 1 base, with 6 bases left between them. Germline V CDR1 and CDR2: SGHAT, FQDESV (reference sequence). The CDR3 totals 13 residues. The CDR3 sequence: CASSFSTQETQYF. The CDR3 bases are TGTGCCAGCAGCTTTTCCACCCAAGAGACCCAGTACTTC.

This clonotype has a handful of counts. The chain has TRBV4-1 and TRBJ2-1; 10 bases are shared with TRBD1. J lost 12 bases, V lost 2 bases, and 1 base had no gene match. The CDR3 is 12 amino acids. From germline, CDR1 is MGHRA and CDR2 YSYEKL. The CDR3 nucleotides are TGCGCCAGCAGCCAACGGACAGGGGGGCAGTTCTTC. Translation gives CASSQRTGGQFF.

Ten or more counts support this clonotype. J is TRBJ2-7 and V is TRBV20-1; perhaps TRBD1 as D (7 bases). V was cut by 0 bases and J by 2 bases, with 14 bases left in between. CDR1 and CDR2 from the germline V gene are DFQATT and SNEGSKA (reference sequence). This CDR3 has 15 residues. CDR3: CSARDPQGGTYEQYV. The CDR3 nucleotides read TGCAGTGCTAGAGATCCCCAGGGGGGTACCTACGAGCAGTACGTC.

CDR3 in DNA: TGCAGTGCTAGAGATCTGGGCTACGAGCAGTACTTC. This translates into CSARDLGYEQYF. The chain uses TRBV20-1 and TRBJ2-7; D is undetermined. The germline gives CDR1 DFQATT, CDR2 SNEGSKA (reference sequence). Trimming removed 0 bases from V and 3 bases from J, with 6 bases in between. CDR3 length equals 12 residues.

The J gene is TRBJ1-2, the V gene TRBV4-1; no clear D. The V end lost 1 base, the J end lost 0 bases, and 9 bases lay between the germline ends. This CDR3 is built from 15 residues. Germline loops: CDR1 MGHRA, CDR2 YSYEKL. CDR3 region: CASSQGPAPNYGYTF. CDR3 nucleotides: TGCGCCAGCAGCCAAGGGCCGGCACCTAACTATGGCTACACCTTC.

The V call is TRBV4-1, the J call TRBJ2-6; D is tentatively TRBD1 or TRBD2 (5 bases each). The CDR3 spans 18 residues. Germline V lookup: CDR1 MGHRA, CDR2 YSYEKL. With 2 bases removed from V and 0 bases from J, the gap between germline ends came to 14 bases. This CDR3 is CASSQRDDIRSGANVLTF. CDR3 DNA sequence: TGCGCCAGCAGCCAAAGGGACGACATCCGCTCTGGGGCCAACGTCCTGACTTTC.

Concerning this clonotype: A much bigger clone sits one base away, suggesting this may be a read error. In nucleotides, the CDR3 is TGCGCCAGCAGCTTGGGTCTAGTGAGCACAGATACGCAGTATTTT. The encoded protein is CASSLGLVSTDTQYF. The chain uses TRBV5-1 and TRBJ2-3; D call uncertain. CDR3 length: 15 amino acids. With 0 bases removed from V and 0 bases from J, the gap between germline ends came to 8 bases. Germline CDR1 SGHRS, CDR2 YFSETQ.

This clonotype was counted a few times. This chain joins TRBV15 and TRBJ1-5; D perhaps matches TRBD1 (6 bases). There are 15 residues in the CDR3. The germline V and J ends were trimmed by 5 bases and 7 bases, with 18 bases remaining between them. The germline V gene encodes CDR1 LNHNV and CDR2 YYDKDF (reference sequence). The CDR3 sequence: CATSGVWGASQPQHF. The DNA of the CDR3 is TGTGCCACCAGCGGAGTTTGGGGGGCGTCACAGCCCCAGCATTTT.

The rearrangement links TRBV5-1 to TRBJ1-1; TRBD1 might be the D (5 bases). This CDR3 is 15 amino acids long. Trimming removed 4 bases at V and 5 bases at J, with 18 bases between. The germline V gene has CDR1 SGHRS and CDR2 YFSETQ. Here the CDR3 reads CASSAGAPGGTEAFF. The CDR3, as DNA: TGCGCCAGCAGCGCTGGGGCCCCCGGCGGGACTGAAGCTTTCTTT.